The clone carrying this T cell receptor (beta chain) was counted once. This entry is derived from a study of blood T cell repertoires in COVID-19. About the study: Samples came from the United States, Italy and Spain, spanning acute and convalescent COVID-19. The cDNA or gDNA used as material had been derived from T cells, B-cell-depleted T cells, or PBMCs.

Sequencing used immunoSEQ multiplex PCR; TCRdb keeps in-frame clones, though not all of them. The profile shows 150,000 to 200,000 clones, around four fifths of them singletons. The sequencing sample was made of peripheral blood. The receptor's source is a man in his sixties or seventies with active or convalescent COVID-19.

CDR3 bases: TGTGCCAGCAGTGTTGTGGGTGGACAGGGAGGAACCGGGGAGCTGTTTTTT. Translating gives CASSVVGGQGGTGELFF. The chain links TRBV25-1 to TRBJ2-2, with 8 bases fitting TRBD1. The CDR3 runs to 17 residues. Germline-derived CDR1 and CDR2 are MGHDK and SYGVNS. V trimming: 4 bases; J trimming: 5 bases; junction bases outside the gene matches: 12. The full variable domain, with the rest looked up from reference TRBV25-1 and TRBJ2-2, is EADIYQTPRYLVIGTGKKITLECSQTMGHDKMYWYQQDPGMELHLIHYSYGVNSTEKGDLSSESTVSRIRTEHFPLTLESARPSHTSQYLCASSVVGGQGGTGELFFGEGSRLTVL.